What follows are 3 T cell receptor beta chains derived from one specimen sequenced in a study of cytomegalovirus exposure and HLA in healthy donors. Data came from immunoSEQ multiplex PCR; TCRdb stores just in-frame clones and leaves some out. Of 140,000 or so clones listed, around 89% are singletons. The sequencing sample was made of PBMCs. The receptors were sampled from a woman in her twenties or thirties in good health and CMV-seropositive.

The chain links TRBV9 to TRBJ1-1; the match to TRBD1 covers 8 bases. Germline CDR1 and CDR2: SGDLS and YYNGEE. Trimming took 4 bases from V and 2 from J; bases not matched to a gene: 7. The CDR3 spans 15 residues. CDR3 DNA sequence: TGTGCCAGCAGCCCAAGGGGACAGGTTAACACTGAAGCTTTCTTT. Translated, it gives CASSPRGQVNTEAFF.

V is TRBV9 and J is TRBJ1-2, with 10 bases identical to TRBD1. The V segment lost 4 bases and the J segment 4 bases; nucleotides outside the gene matches: 7. The CDR3 is 15 amino acids. Germline values: CDR1 SGDLS, CDR2 YYNGEE. The CDR3 nucleotides are TGTGCCAGCAGCCCATGGACAGGGGGTGGCTATGGCTACACCTTC. Protein: CASSPWTGGGYGYTF.

V is TRBV19 and J is TRBJ2-7; 8 bases match TRBD1. Trimming at V came to 5 bases and at J to 3 bases, leaving 3 bases not matched to a gene. Germline values: CDR1 LNHDA, CDR2 SQIVND (reference sequence). This CDR3 is built from 13 residues. CDR3 residues: CASSQGAVYEQYF. CDR3 sequence (DNA): TGTGCCAGTAGTCAGGGGGCCGTCTACGAGCAGTACTTC.